This is a list of T cell receptor beta chains from one sample in a study of T cells after yellow fever vaccination. TCRdb called the 5' RACE reads again in MiXCR, with one record for every CDR3 protein. The sample has some 300,000 distinct CDR3 sequences; roughly 8.7% are singletons. Sequencing used CD4+ T cells sorted from PBMCs, obtained 5 days after the yellow fever booster vaccination. These receptor sequences come from a man between 18 and 29 years old who received the YFV17D yellow fever vaccine. Each CDR3 is given without its conserved first and last residue. A D gene is named only where the DNA matches it firmly.

TRBJ2-1,TRBD1,TRBV5-1,ASSLRQGAYNEQF
TRBJ2-3,TRBD2,TRBV25-1,ASSEPERGGKDTQY
TRBJ2-2,-,TRBV10-3,AVAGSGLTGELF
TRBJ1-4,-,TRBV6-5,ASSSEGSGDEKLF
TRBJ1-2,-,TRBV7-2,ASSLTGTEYYGYT
TRBJ1-5,TRBD1,TRBV7-6,ASSLEPGDRENQPQH
TRBJ2-6,-,TRBV4-3,ASSPTVLGSGANVLT
TRBJ2-1,TRBD2,TRBV6-4,ASRLRGGSNEQF
TRBJ2-7,-,TRBV5-1,ASSLEGDSYEQY
TRBJ2-3,-,TRBV7-3,ASSLMSADTQY
TRBJ1-2,-,TRBV7-9,ASSLEQWGYT
TRBJ1-3,-,TRBV27,ASSVDRRAGNTIY
TRBJ2-2,-,TRBV11-1,ASSRRGGARNTGELF
TRBJ1-1,TRBD1,TRBV5-1,ASSLVGFGTGTGGPEAF
TRBJ2-5,-,TRBV18,ASSPLIAAPETQY
TRBJ2-7,TRBD1,TRBV7-8,ASSWTGRNEQY
TRBJ2-5,TRBD2,TRBV12-3/TRBV12-4,ASTLAVQETQY
TRBJ2-3,-,TRBV12-3/TRBV12-4,ASSRTLRQPRTDTQY
TRBJ1-6,-,TRBV6-4,ASSPGDSYNSPLH
TRBJ1-6,-,TRBV4-1,ASQENEGQYNSPLH
TRBJ2-5,-,TRBV5-1,ASSLDGRGQETQY
TRBJ2-3,TRBD2,TRBV7-2,ASSRPAGGADTQY
TRBJ2-3,TRBD2,TRBV20-1,SASQTSGGTTDTQY
TRBJ2-2,-,TRBV27,ASSYRAGGELF
TRBJ1-2,-,TRBV5-6,ASSSGRAGVANYGYT
TRBJ1-2,-,TRBV4-2,ASSHIHGYT
TRBJ2-7,-,TRBV4-3,ASSLTHRGEQY
TRBJ2-3,-,TRBV10-3,AISLDTDTQY
TRBJ1-1,-,TRBV4-2,ASSLTGSNTEAF
TRBJ1-3,TRBD1,TRBV12-3/TRBV12-4,ASSFTQRTGSGNTIY
TRBJ1-5,-,TRBV6-5,ASRQGISQPQH
TRBJ1-1,-,TRBV12-3/TRBV12-4,ASGARGPGTEAF
TRBJ2-2,TRBD1,TRBV5-1,ASEKTGTGFFGGELF
TRBJ2-1,-,TRBV7-3,ASSTVGPTEQF
TRBJ1-5,-,TRBV4-1,ASSQDLSNRGQPQH
TRBJ2-5,-,TRBV2,ASKRYDEETQY
TRBJ2-4,-,TRBV3-1,ASSYTGAKNIQY
TRBJ2-7,-,TRBV18,ASSPSGTLMDPSYEQY
TRBJ2-5,-,TRBV5-1,ASSLDQGGETQY
TRBJ1-1,-,TRBV12-3/TRBV12-4,ASSGANPNTEAF
TRBJ1-1,-,TRBV9,ASSSPRAGSEAF
TRBJ2-1,-,TRBV5-4,ASSLGAVRDNEQF